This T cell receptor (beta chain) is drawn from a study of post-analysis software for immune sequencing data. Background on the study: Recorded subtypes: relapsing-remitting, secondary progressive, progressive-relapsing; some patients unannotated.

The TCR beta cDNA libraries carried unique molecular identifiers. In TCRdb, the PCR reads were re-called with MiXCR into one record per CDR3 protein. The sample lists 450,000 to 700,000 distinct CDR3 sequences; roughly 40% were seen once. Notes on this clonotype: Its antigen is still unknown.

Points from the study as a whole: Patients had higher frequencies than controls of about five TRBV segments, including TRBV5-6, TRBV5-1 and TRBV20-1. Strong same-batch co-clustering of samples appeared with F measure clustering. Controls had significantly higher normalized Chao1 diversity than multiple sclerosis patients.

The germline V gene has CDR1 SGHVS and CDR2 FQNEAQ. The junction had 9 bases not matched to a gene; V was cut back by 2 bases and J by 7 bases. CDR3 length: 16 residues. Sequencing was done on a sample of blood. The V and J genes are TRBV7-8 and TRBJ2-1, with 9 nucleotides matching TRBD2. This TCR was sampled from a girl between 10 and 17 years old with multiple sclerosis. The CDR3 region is CASSLNAGGPRNEQFF. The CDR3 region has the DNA TGTGCCAGCAGCTTAAACGCGGGAGGGCCAAGAAATGAGCAGTTCTTC.